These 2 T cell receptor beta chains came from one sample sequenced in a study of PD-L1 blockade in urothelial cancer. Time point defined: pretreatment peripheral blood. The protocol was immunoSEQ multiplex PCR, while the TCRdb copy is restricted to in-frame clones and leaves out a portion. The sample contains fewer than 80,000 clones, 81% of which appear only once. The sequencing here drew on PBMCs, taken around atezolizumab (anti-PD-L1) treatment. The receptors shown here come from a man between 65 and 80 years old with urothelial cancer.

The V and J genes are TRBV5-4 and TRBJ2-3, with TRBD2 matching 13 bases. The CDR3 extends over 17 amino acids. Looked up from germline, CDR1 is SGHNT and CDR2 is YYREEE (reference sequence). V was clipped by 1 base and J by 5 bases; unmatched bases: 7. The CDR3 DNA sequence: TGTGCCAGCAGCTTGAGACTAGCGGGAGGTGATGGAGATACGCAGTATTTT. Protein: CASSLRLAGGDGDTQYF.

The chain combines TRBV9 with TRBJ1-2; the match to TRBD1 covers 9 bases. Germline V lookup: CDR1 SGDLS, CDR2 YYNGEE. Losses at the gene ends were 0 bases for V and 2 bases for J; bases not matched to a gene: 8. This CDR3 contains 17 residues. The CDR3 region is CASSVGMMGQGNYGYTF. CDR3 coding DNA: TGTGCCAGCAGCGTAGGGATGATGGGACAGGGCAACTATGGCTACACCTTC.